This T cell receptor beta chain was captured by sequencing in a study of radiotherapy plus CTLA-4 blockade in lung cancer. Across the whole study: Disease control was achieved by approximately 30% of patients, and objective responses by 18%.

Study-wide results and limits: Radiotherapy was combined with ipilimumab, and tumor-derived TCR clones then expanded in blood. Interferon-beta and early blood T cell clone dynamics reportedly predicted response best.

Points on this clone: The target antigen is unknown.

Patients with chemo-refractory metastatic non-small-cell lung cancer received focal radiation plus CTLA-4 blockade with ipilimumab. The table came from immunoSEQ multiplex PCR; TCRdb's copy has only in-frame clones and leaves some out. The sample has about 80,000 clones, 60% to 85% seen once. The CDR3 sequence is 16 residues long. J was trimmed by 5 bases and V by 4 bases; bases with no gene match: 10. Germline V gene sequence: CDR1 SNHLY, CDR2 FYNNEI. The chain recombines TRBV2 with TRBJ2-1; 8 bases agree with TRBD1. This sequence was found in a human donor with non-small cell lung cancer whose response to radiotherapy plus ipilimumab could not be evaluated. Some clones in this sample may be carry-over from other donors' samples. The sequences come from peripheral blood, collected from a patient treated with radiotherapy plus ipilimumab. The DNA for the CDR3 is TGTGCCAGCAGTGCGAGAGGAGGACAGGGTCACAATGAGCAGTTCTTC. It is translated as CASSARGGQGHNEQFF.